The 21 T cell receptor beta chains below all came from one sample that was sequenced in a study of blood T cells in healthy people across ages. Sample-barcoded 5' priming and a J-beta primer mix drove a second PCR of roughly 6 to 12 cycles. MiXCR was run by TCRdb on the 5' RACE reads, yielding one entry per CDR3 protein. The data show some 900,000 distinct CDR3 sequences, 25% to 35% seen once. The sequenced sample consisted of blood. The receptor source for this set is a woman older than 75 in good health.

With respect to this clonotype: A much larger clone lies one base from this, so it may be a read error. The gene calls are TRBV7-2 and TRBJ1-6; 7 nucleotides line up with TRBD1. CDR3 length equals 15 residues. Trimming removed 6 bases from V and 11 bases from J; junction bases left unmatched: 13. CDR1 is SGHTA and CDR2 is FQGNSA in the germline V gene. Here the CDR3 DNA reads TGTGCCAGCAGGCTAATACAGGGGTTTGCTCCACCCCTCCACTTT. It specifies CASRLIQGFAPPLHF.

This rearrangement joins TRBV11-2 to TRBJ2-3; TRBD2 might be the D (6 bases). Germline CDR1 is SGHAT and CDR2 is FQNNGV. The CDR3 has 14 residues. Trimming shortened V by 8 bases and J by 2 bases, and 14 bases separated the two germline ends. This CDR3 is CASQAGPYTDTQYF. The CDR3 DNA reads as TGTGCCAGCCAGGCGGGGCCCTACACAGATACGCAGTATTTT. Filled out from reference TRBV11-2 and TRBJ2-3, the complete variable domain reads EAGVAQSPRYKIIEKRQSVAFWCNPISGHATLYWYQQILGQGPKLLIQFQNNGVVDDSQLPKDRFSAERLKGVDSTLKIQPAKLEDSAVYLCASQAGPYTDTQYFGPGTRLTVL.

The sample holds many counts of this clonotype. The gene calls are TRBV15 and TRBJ1-2; the D is unclear. Germline V gene lookup returns CDR1 LNHNV and CDR2 YYDKDF (reference sequence). V lost 0 bases to trimming and J lost 6 bases, with 14 bases between them. This CDR3 contains 15 residues. The CDR3 region has the DNA TGTGCCACCAGCAGAGATCGACACCGCGGGGATGGCTACACCTTC. The encoded protein is CATSRDRHRGDGYTF.

This clonotype came up many times. This chain uses TRBV29-1 with TRBJ1-2; D perhaps matches TRBD1 (6 bases). Germline CDR1 SQVTM, CDR2 ANQGSEA. V was clipped by 6 bases and J by 6 bases, with 20 bases between them. The CDR3 is made up of 14 amino acids. The CDR3 sequence is CSVENTGILDGYTF. The CDR3, as DNA: TGCAGCGTCGAAAATACAGGGATCTTGGATGGCTACACCTTC.

At least ten counts were recorded for this clonotype. The chain joins TRBV6-2 or TRBV6-3 to TRBJ1-2; D call uncertain. This CDR3 has 13 residues. The germline gives CDR1 MNHEY, CDR2 SVGEGT. Deletions cut 0 bases from V and 8 bases from J, with 10 bases between. The CDR3 region has the DNA TGTGCCAGCAGTTACTCGGCCGGACCCGGCTACACCTTC. Protein product: CASSYSAGPGYTF.

This clonotype came up a few times. The V call is TRBV7-2, the J call TRBJ1-5, with D unresolved. This CDR3 spans 13 amino acids. Trimming cost V 3 bases and J 8 bases, with 11 bases left between them. The germline V gene has CDR1 SGHTA and CDR2 FQGNSA. CDR3 loop: CASSFRIHEPQHF. In DNA, the CDR3 is TGTGCCAGCAGCTTCCGGATACACGAGCCCCAGCATTTT.

This clonotype showed up many times. The genes are TRBV30 and TRBJ2-7, with 9 bases identical to TRBD1. Germline CDR1 reads GTSNPN; CDR2 reads SVGIG (reference sequence). The CDR3 totals 13 residues. The J segment lost 4 bases and the V segment lost 1 base, leaving 2 bases of the junction unmatched. CDR3 protein: CAWSGGQGYEQYF. DNA for the CDR3: TGTGCCTGGAGTGGGGGACAGGGTTACGAGCAGTACTTC.

This clonotype was counted ten times or more. The chain is built from TRBV3-1 and TRBJ1-2, with 12 bases that match TRBD1. The CDR3 totals 16 residues. Germline CDR1 is LGHDT and CDR2 is YNNKEL (reference sequence). The V and J ends lost 4 bases and 7 bases, in that order; junction bases with no gene match: 10. CDR3: CASSPVPGQGASGYTF. Here the CDR3 DNA reads TGTGCCAGCAGCCCGGTTCCGGGACAGGGGGCCAGTGGCTACACCTTC. The complete variable domain, with remaining parts taken from reference TRBV3-1 and TRBJ1-2, reads DTAVSQTPKYLVTQMGNDKSIKCEQNLGHDTMYWYKQDSKKFLKIMFSYNNKELIINETVPNRFSPKSPDKAHLNLHINSLELGDSAVYFCASSPVPGQGASGYTFGSGTRLTVV.

This clonotype has more than one count but fewer than ten. This chain links TRBV20-1 with TRBJ2-1, with D perhaps matching TRBD2 (6 bases). The V gene lost 3 bases and the J gene lost 10 bases, with 25 bases spanning the gap. The CDR3 is 16 residues long. Germline V gene sequence: CDR1 DFQATT, CDR2 SNEGSKA (reference sequence). The CDR3 nucleotides read TGCAGTGCTAGTTTATGGACTACCGCACCAGGTTCGGAGCAGTTCTTC. Its translation: CSASLWTTAPGSEQFF.

At least ten counts were recorded for this clonotype. The rearrangement uses TRBV5-6 and TRBJ2-7; D is possibly TRBD1 (6 bases). V was cut by 3 bases and J by 3 bases, with 10 bases left in between. Per germline, CDR1 SGHDT and CDR2 YYEEEE. The CDR3 has 13 residues. The CDR3 spells CASSSGTYYEQYF. The CDR3 DNA reads TGTGCCAGCAGCTCAGGGACATACTACGAGCAGTACTTC.

This clonotype has a handful of counts. A much larger clone differs from this one at a single base, so this may be a read error. The chain has TRBV5-1 and TRBJ2-7; 10 bases align to TRBD1. The CDR3 is made up of 15 amino acids. Trimming removed 4 bases from V and 4 bases from J; junction bases left unmatched: 8. Germline V CDR1 and CDR2: SGHRS, YFSETQ. The CDR3 protein is CASSPGTGAWYEQYF. The DNA for the CDR3 is TGCGCCAGCAGCCCAGGGACAGGGGCGTGGTACGAGCAGTACTTC.

Here the CDR3 reads CASSFGLTYEQYF. CDR3 DNA: TGTGCCAGCAGCTTCGGGCTAACCTACGAGCAGTACTTC. V is TRBV5-5 and J is TRBJ2-7; D uncertain. The CDR3 totals 13 residues. The V and J ends lost 2 bases and 2 bases respectively, with 8 bases between them. Germline values: CDR1 SGHKS, CDR2 YYEKEE (reference sequence).

V is TRBV3-1 and J is TRBJ1-2; 9 nucleotides match TRBD1. V trimming: 4 bases; J trimming: 6 bases; junction bases outside the gene matches: 6. The length of the CDR3 is 14 residues. The germline gives CDR1 LGHDT, CDR2 YNNKEL (reference sequence). The CDR3 here is CASSRGDRVNGYTF. The CDR3 bases are TGTGCCAGCAGCCGGGGGGACAGGGTAAATGGCTACACCTTC. The full variable domain, completed using reference TRBV3-1 and TRBJ1-2, is DTAVSQTPKYLVTQMGNDKSIKCEQNLGHDTMYWYKQDSKKFLKIMFSYNNKELIINETVPNRFSPKSPDKAHLNLHINSLELGDSAVYFCASSRGDRVNGYTFGSGTRLTVV.

The genes are TRBV5-1 and TRBJ2-5, with 7 bases aligning to TRBD1. J gave up 2 bases and V 4 bases, and 8 bases lay outside the gene matches. The length of the CDR3 is 15 residues. Germline-derived CDR1 and CDR2 are SGHRS and YFSETQ. The chain's CDR3 is CASSLRDSGQETQYF. DNA for the CDR3: TGCGCCAGCAGCCTCCGGGACAGTGGACAAGAGACCCAGTACTTC. Looking up the rest from reference TRBV5-1 and TRBJ2-5 gives the full variable domain: KAGVTQTPRYLIKTRGQQVTLSCSPISGHRSVSWYQQTPGQGLQFLFEYFSETQRNKGNFPGRFSGRQFSNSRSEMNVSTLELGDSALYLCASSLRDSGQETQYFGPGTRLLVL.

This clonotype showed up many times. The rearrangement links TRBV20-1 to TRBJ2-5; D ambiguous. V lost 0 bases and J lost 7, with 9 bases in between. The length of the CDR3 is 12 residues. The germline CDR1 and CDR2 sequences are DFQATT and SNEGSKA (reference sequence). CDR3 region: CSAREGSGTQYF. The CDR3, as DNA: TGCAGTGCTAGAGAAGGGTCGGGGACCCAGTACTTC.

The chain recombines TRBV7-2 with TRBJ1-1, with no clear D. Germline-derived CDR1 and CDR2 are SGHTA and FQGNSA. Trimming left V 4 bases short and J 2 bases short, with 8 bases between. This CDR3 region has 13 residues. This chain's CDR3 is CASSSHINTEAFF. CDR3 in DNA: TGTGCCAGCAGCTCACATATCAACACTGAAGCTTTCTTT.

This clonotype was observed a few times. This chain connects TRBV28 to TRBJ2-2; a possible D gene is TRBD1 (6 bases). Germline V gene sequence: CDR1 MDHEN, CDR2 SYDVKM. CDR3 length: 15 amino acids. Trimming pared 6 bases from V and 1 base from J, leaving 12 bases between. CDR3 sequence reads: CASRLQGRNTGELFF. The CDR3 DNA reads TGTGCCAGCAGACTGCAGGGGAGGAACACCGGGGAGCTGTTTTTT.

This clonotype was observed at least ten times. CDR3: CASSYFAGGGDTQYF. The CDR3 region has the DNA TGTGCCAGCAGTTACTTTGCGGGGGGAGGGGATACGCAGTATTTT. The genes are TRBV6-5 and TRBJ2-3; 8 nucleotides align to TRBD2. V was pared by 1 base and J by 6 bases, with 6 bases of the junction left unmatched. This CDR3 is 15 amino acids long. The germline CDR1 and CDR2 sequences are MNHEY and SVGAGI.

At least ten counts were recorded for this clonotype. The V and J genes are TRBV5-1 and TRBJ2-6; unclear D gene. The CDR3 length is 18 residues. V lost 3 bases and J lost 0, with 16 bases in between. Germline V gene lookup returns CDR1 SGHRS and CDR2 YFSETQ. CDR3 nucleotide sequence: TGCGCCAGCAGCTCCTCAAACGTTCCACGCTCTGGGGCCAACGTCCTGACTTTC. It yields the protein CASSSSNVPRSGANVLTF.

This clonotype has more than one count but fewer than ten. The J gene is TRBJ2-5, the V gene TRBV7-2; possibly TRBD2 for D (5 bases). Germline V CDR1 and CDR2: SGHTA, FQGNSA. CDR3 length: 16 residues. Trimming left V 2 bases short and J 0 bases short, with 13 bases between. The CDR3 is CASSLLGGPYQETQYF. The CDR3 nucleotides are TGTGCCAGCAGCTTATTAGGCGGGCCGTACCAAGAGACCCAGTACTTC.

This clonotype was detected a few times. This chain's CDR3 is CSATALGNTIYF. The CDR3 bases are TGCAGTGCTACAGCACTAGGGAACACCATATATTTT. This rearrangement joins TRBV20-1 to TRBJ1-3; D unresolved. Germline CDR1 DFQATT, CDR2 SNEGSKA (reference sequence). This CDR3 is 12 amino acids long. Trimming took 4 bases from V and 7 from J, leaving 11 bases between them.